This T cell receptor (beta chain) was documented in a study of cytotoxic CD8 clonotypes in ibrutinib-treated CLL. This CDR3 has 13 residues. Looked up from germline, CDR1 is SGHNT and CDR2 is YYREEE (reference sequence). The V and J ends lost 4 bases and 2 bases respectively, with 7 bases between them. Genomic DNA in an amount of around 2 micrograms was extracted from cryopreserved PBMCs and used for the preparation of TCR beta libraries. Assay used: immunoSEQ multiplex PCR; TCRdb lists only in-frame clones, some missing. The table lists some 310,000 clones, just under 80% of them singletons, with over 6.5% in the top ten. This clone was observed a handful of times.

The V call is TRBV5-4, the J call TRBJ2-1; maybe TRBD1 (5 bases). The sequenced sample was PBMCs, obtained before ibrutinib treatment. This clonotype was sampled from a human donor with chronic lymphocytic leukemia. CDR3 DNA sequence: TGTGCCAGCAGCACGGACACCTACAATGAGCAGTTCTTC. Translated: CASSTDTYNEQFF.